The sequence of this TCR beta chain was determined in a study of T cell repertoires in cytomegalovirus infection. Looking at the study overall: Indications came from public TCR beta signatures; they pointed to CMV infection and to a matching HLA type.

The study, taken as a whole, reports: Predominance within the ex vivo response was attributable to HLA-C-restricted CMV-specific TCR beta clonotypes.

In TCRdb, the reads were re-called with MiXCR into one record per CDR3 protein. The sample includes roughly 320,000 distinct CDR3 sequences, over 7.5% of them seen just once. This clonotype was found a few times. What it recognizes is unknown. Specimen: PBMCs. The TCR was taken from a human donor in good health (CMV status not recorded). Some clones in this sample may be carry-over from other donors' samples.

The CDR3, as DNA: TGTGCCAGCACCTTAAGGTTGGGCACTGAAGCTTTCTTT. This translates into CASTLRLGTEAFF. The chain uses TRBV12-3 or TRBV12-4 and TRBJ1-1; the D is unclear. Trimming removed 7 bases from V and 4 bases from J, with 13 bases in between. The CDR3 extends over 13 amino acids.